These 2 T cell receptor beta chains share one sample of origin, sequenced in a study of control samples from healthy donors and cancer patients. This table comes from immunoSEQ multiplex PCR, and its TCRdb copy is limited to in-frame clones, with some not included. The table shows 160,000 or so clones, with 96% occurring only once. Sequenced: blood. The source of these receptors is a woman in her 30s in good health.

This chain joins TRBV30 and TRBJ1-5; D remains ambiguous. Trimming removed 0 bases at V and 0 bases at J, with 12 bases between. The CDR3 length is 16 residues. Germline loops: CDR1 GTSNPN, CDR2 SVGIG (reference sequence). This CDR3 is CAWSVPIGFSNQPQHF. CDR3 bases: TGTGCCTGGAGTGTGCCGATCGGCTTTAGCAATCAGCCCCAGCATTTT.

J is TRBJ2-7 and V is TRBV6-5, with D uncertain. Germline-derived CDR1 and CDR2 are MNHEY and SVGAGI. The V and J ends lost 5 bases and 7 bases respectively, with 9 bases between them. The CDR3 has 11 amino acids. CDR3 DNA sequence: TGTGCCAGCAGTACCCGGTGGGAGCAGTACTTC. Encoded protein: CASSTRWEQYF.